Following are 8 T cell receptor beta chains from one sample sequenced in a study of beta chain features in type 1 diabetes. The entirety of the isolated RNA underwent reverse transcription, so expressed TCRB transcripts were sequenced. Produced via immunoSEQ multiplex PCR; TCRdb's table is partial and in-frame only. The data show a few hundred thousand clones, roughly 21% seen once. Sequencing was done on a sample of naive CD4+ T cells from blood. Receptors were obtained from a woman younger than 30 in good health.

The chain has TRBV4-1 and TRBJ2-7; 9 nucleotides match TRBD2. J gave up 1 base and V 3 bases, and 10 bases lay outside the gene matches. The length of the CDR3 is 17 residues. CDR1 is MGHRA and CDR2 is YSYEKL in the germline V gene. CDR3 sequence: CASSQPRGGGASYEQYF. The CDR3 nucleotides are TGCGCCAGCAGCCAGCCACGGGGCGGGGGGGCGTCCTACGAGCAGTACTTC.

The gene calls are TRBV30 and TRBJ2-6, with TRBD2 identical over 8 bases. Looked up from germline, CDR1 is GTSNPN and CDR2 is SVGIG (reference sequence). The CDR3 consists of 16 residues. With 4 bases clipped from V and 0 bases from J, the junction kept 5 bases outside the gene matches. CDR3 in amino acids: CAWKLSGISGANVLTF. For the CDR3, the DNA is TGTGCCTGGAAGCTTAGCGGGATCTCTGGGGCCAACGTCCTGACTTTC.

The chain links TRBV7-9 to TRBJ2-7; tentative D call: TRBD1 (6 bases). Germline values: CDR1 SEHNR, CDR2 FQNEAQ (reference sequence). CDR3 size: 13 residues. With 5 bases removed from V and 5 bases from J, the gap between germline ends came to 13 bases. DNA for the CDR3: TGTGCCAGCAGCAGGACAGAGATGAACGAGCAGTACTTC. As protein: CASSRTEMNEQYF.

The rearrangement joins TRBV9 to TRBJ2-7; TRBD2 matches 13 bases. Germline lookup yields CDR1 SGDLS and CDR2 YYNGEE. The CDR3 covers 14 residues. J lost 6 bases, V lost 4 bases, and 4 bases had no gene match. The CDR3 DNA reads as TGTGCCAGCAGCCGGACTAGCGGGAGCGTCGAGCAGTACTTC. It yields the protein CASSRTSGSVEQYF.

The rearrangement links TRBV30 to TRBJ2-1, with D possibly being TRBD2 (6 bases). Germline V gives CDR1 GTSNPN, CDR2 SVGIG (reference sequence). This CDR3 region has 15 residues. Trimming removed 6 bases from V and 3 bases from J, with 18 bases in between. The CDR3 DNA follows: TGTGCCTGCCGCCGCGGGGCGGGTTTCTACAATGAGCAGTTCTTC. This encodes CACRRGAGFYNEQFF.

The chain couples TRBV18 to TRBJ1-5; no clear D gene. Deletions cut 5 bases from V and 4 bases from J, with 9 bases between. Germline V gene lookup returns CDR1 KGHSH and CDR2 LQKENI. The CDR3 length is 13 residues. The CDR3 loop reads CASSTGENQPQHF. As DNA, the CDR3 is TGTGCCAGCTCAACCGGAGAGAATCAGCCCCAGCATTTT.

In this sample, this clone turned up a few times. The chain joins TRBV7-9 to TRBJ2-1; 7 bases align to TRBD1. V lost 6 bases, J lost 7 bases, and 0 bases stayed unmatched. Germline V lookup: CDR1 SEHNR, CDR2 FQNEAQ (reference sequence). The CDR3 is 11 residues long. CDR3 region: CASRTGNEQFF. CDR3 in DNA: TGTGCCAGCAGGACAGGGAATGAGCAGTTCTTC.

This clone was seen a few times. Other nucleotide sequences from this sample produce the same CDR3. The rearrangement links TRBV30 to TRBJ1-5, with D maybe TRBD1 (5 bases). V was clipped by 0 bases and J by 6 bases, with 9 bases between them. CDR3 length: 13 amino acids. Per germline, CDR1 GTSNPN and CDR2 SVGIG (reference sequence). In DNA, the CDR3 is TGTGCCTGGAGTGTACGGGGGGGTCAGCCCCAGCATTTT. Residues: CAWSVRGGQPQHF.